The clone carrying this TCR beta chain was detected ten times or more. Its antigen remains unidentified. Per the germline V gene, CDR1 is SGHTA and CDR2 is FQGNSA. The germline V and J ends were trimmed by 4 bases and 10 bases, with 11 bases remaining between them. The CDR3 sequence is 13 residues long. Template switching with 5'RACE generated the TCR cDNA and added a universal primer site and UMIs. MiXCR, run by TCRdb on the 5' RACE reads, gives a single entry per CDR3 protein. The table lists about 320,000 distinct CDR3 sequences, approximately 4% of them singletons. This entry belongs to a study of T cells after yellow fever vaccination. Study-wide context: Fractions of limited cellularity were prepared by means of SMART-Seq v4 Ultra Low Input.

Overall study findings and caveats: Detected again after the booster were most primary-vaccination clones, at nearly 97% CD4 and more than 70% CD8. In FACS-sorted repertoires, abundant clonotypes from the bulk population could appear as contaminants.

The sequence derives from a man younger than 35 who received the YFV17D yellow fever vaccine. V and J are TRBV7-2 and TRBJ1-6; D unclear. Sequencing used PBMCs, obtained 15 days after the yellow fever booster vaccination. This CDR3 is CASSSLESSPLHF. The CDR3, as DNA: TGTGCCAGCAGCTCCCTTGAGTCCTCACCCCTCCACTTT.